This T cell receptor beta chain was found in a study of T cells in Graves' hyperthyroidism and ophthalmopathy. Trimming took off 2 bases at V and 1 base at J, with 9 bases between the two ends. The CDR3 covers 14 residues. Germline loops: CDR1 LGHDT, CDR2 YNNKEL (reference sequence). Amplification yielded TCR beta CDR3 regions, with RNA transcripts as the source. HTBI primers were used for first-round RT-PCR of the TCR CDR3. Via MiXCR, TCRdb re-called the multiplex PCR reads, giving one row per CDR3 protein. The table lists 450,000 to 600,000 distinct CDR3 sequences, approximately 14% of them singletons. Criteria for exclusion of patients were uncontrolled infection, other autoimmune disease, pregnancy or lactation. Every diagnosis used clinical symptoms, serum thyroxine and TRAb, thyroid ultrasound and orbital computed tomography. Each 10 ml fresh peripheral blood draw supplied the PBMCs. This clonotype was recorded at least ten times.

The sample taken for sequencing was blood. The clonotype was recovered from a middle-aged woman with Graves' hyperthyroidism. This rearrangement joins TRBV3-1 to TRBJ2-7; D gene uncertain. The CDR3 sequence is CASSQIGLSYEQYF. The CDR3 DNA reads as TGTGCCAGCAGCCAAATTGGTCTTTCCTACGAGCAGTACTTC.